The next 32 T cell receptor beta chains were all read from a single sample in a study of blood T cell repertoires in COVID-19. Clones were sequenced by immunoSEQ multiplex PCR, and TCRdb holds only the in-frame ones, with some missing. The data contain nearly 350,000 clones, about 90% of them singletons. Sequenced: peripheral blood. These receptors all stem from a woman between 45 and 60 years old with COVID-19, enrolled during active disease.

V is TRBV6-6 and J is TRBJ1-3, with D possibly matching TRBD1 (6 bases). The CDR3 sequence is 15 residues long. CDR1 is MNHNY, CDR2 SVGAGI, per germline (reference sequence). Trimming pared 5 bases from V and 0 bases from J, leaving 11 bases between. The CDR3 DNA sequence: TGTGCCAGCAGTAAAGGGGGAAGCTCTGGAAACACCATATATTTT. Translation gives CASSKGGSSGNTIYF.

V usage is TRBV3-1 (or the pseudogene TRBV3-2) and J usage is TRBJ2-7, with 10 nucleotides matching TRBD2. The V gene end was trimmed by 4 bases and the J gene end by 3 bases; junction bases not matched to a gene: 6. Germline CDR1 is LGHDT and CDR2 is YNNKEL (reference sequence). The CDR3 length is 15 residues. The CDR3 is CASSRKGTSDYEQYF. CDR3 sequence (DNA): TGTGCCAGCAGCCGGAAGGGGACTAGCGACTACGAGCAGTACTTC.

The J gene is TRBJ2-5, the V gene TRBV6-5; 8 bases align to TRBD1. The germline CDR1 and CDR2 sequences are MNHEY and SVGAGI. The V segment lost 0 bases and the J segment 1 base; nucleotides outside the gene matches: 4. The CDR3 sequence is 16 residues long. The CDR3 DNA reads TGTGCCAGCAGTTACTCAAGGACAGGGACCCAAGAGACCCAGTACTTC. Its protein is CASSYSRTGTQETQYF.

V usage is TRBV19 and J usage is TRBJ2-6; D is unclear. The CDR3 covers 14 residues. Germline-derived CDR1 and CDR2 are LNHDA and SQIVND (reference sequence). V was shortened by 4 bases and J by 2 bases, with 6 bases between the two germline ends. CDR3 nucleotides: TGTGCCAGTAGTACCTATACTGGGGCCAACGTCCTGACTTTC. The encoded protein is CASSTYTGANVLTF.

The chain is built from TRBV11-3 and TRBJ2-1; tentatively, D is TRBD1 (6 bases). The CDR3 runs 18 residues. Germline V gene lookup returns CDR1 SGHNT and CDR2 YENEEA. The ends were cut back, 3 bases at V and 0 bases at J, with 18 bases in the middle. CDR3 in amino acids: CASSFVGSGQSSYNEQFF. CDR3 in DNA: TGTGCCAGCAGCTTTGTCGGAAGCGGACAGAGCTCCTACAATGAGCAGTTCTTC.

The chain couples TRBV29-1 to TRBJ1-4; TRBD1 is a possible D gene (6 bases). Germline V gene sequence: CDR1 SQVTM, CDR2 ANQGSEA. V was pared by 6 bases and J by 2 bases, with 13 bases between. This CDR3 has 14 amino acids. The CDR3 DNA reads as TGCAGCGTGCCGGCAGGGGCCACTAATGAAAAACTGTTTTTT. Its protein product is CSVPAGATNEKLFF.

As for this clone: A read error is likely, as this CDR3 ends without the conserved phenylalanine or tryptophan. The DNA is omitted, as the CDR3 cannot be located on it reliably, and the CDR3 follows TCRdb's listing. Additional DNA sequences in this sample encode the identical CDR3. The chain employs TRBV29-1 and TRBJ1-2; the DNA was not used to check the table's D call, TRBD1. Per the germline V gene, CDR1 is SQVTM and CDR2 is ANQGSEA. The CDR3 spans 11 residues, counting both ends. CDR3: CSVDTGGVGSS.

This sequence joins TRBV5-1 and TRBJ2-1, with a weak D call TRBD1 (7 bases). Germline values: CDR1 SGHRS, CDR2 YFSETQ. V lost 0 bases to trimming and J lost 9 bases, with 16 bases between them. The CDR3 has 15 amino acids. CDR3 DNA: TGCGCCAGCAGCTTGGCCAGGGGGGCGCGGGGTGAGCAGTTCTTC. It encodes CASSLARGARGEQFF.

The V call is TRBV29-1, the J call TRBJ1-2; D is unclear. V was shortened by 4 bases and J by 4 bases, with 7 bases between the two germline ends. CDR1 and CDR2 (germline): SQVTM, ANQGSEA. The CDR3 sequence is 11 residues long. This chain's CDR3 is CSVGSRYGYTF. CDR3 bases: TGCAGCGTTGGGAGCCGCTATGGCTACACCTTC.

A single count supports this clone. This chain links TRBV5-6 with TRBJ2-7; weak D call: TRBD2 (5 bases). Per germline, CDR1 SGHDT and CDR2 YYEEEE. The CDR3 is 16 residues long. V lost 4 bases and J 6 bases, leaving 23 bases between the germline ends. CDR3 in DNA: TGTGCCAGCAGCGTTGAGGGAGTAGGATGGTTTGGCGAGCAGTACTTC. It codes for CASSVEGVGWFGEQYF.

The chain couples TRBV2 to TRBJ1-2, with TRBD1 matching over 9 bases. This CDR3 has 15 amino acids. V was clipped by 6 bases and J by 2 bases; unmatched bases: 7. Per the germline V gene, CDR1 is SNHLY and CDR2 is FYNNEI. The CDR3: CASRDGTGTNYGYTF. DNA for the CDR3: TGTGCCAGCAGAGACGGGACAGGGACGAACTATGGCTACACCTTC.

This rearrangement joins TRBV27 to TRBJ1-6; D may be TRBD1 (5 bases). This CDR3 spans 13 amino acids. V lost 4 bases, J lost 10 bases, and 11 bases lay in between. Per the germline V gene, CDR1 is MNHEY and CDR2 is SMNVEV (reference sequence). The CDR3 spells CASSWDWYSPLHF. CDR3 sequence (DNA): TGTGCCAGCAGTTGGGACTGGTACTCACCCCTCCACTTT.

J is TRBJ2-7 and V is TRBV12-3 or TRBV12-4, with D uncertain. This CDR3 spans 12 amino acids. V was trimmed by 5 bases and J by 5 bases, leaving 10 bases between them. The CDR3 DNA is TGTGCCAGCAGTCCGCGGAATAACGAGCAGTACTTC. Its protein product is CASSPRNNEQYF.

This clone was picked up a small number of times. The V gene is TRBV2, the J gene TRBJ2-1; a weak D match, TRBD2 (5 bases). The CDR3 length is 15 residues. Deletions cut 7 bases from V and 1 base from J, with 14 bases between. Per the germline V gene, CDR1 is SNHLY and CDR2 is FYNNEI. The CDR3 coding sequence is TGTGCCAGCACTCCAGAGGGTGGATCCTACAATGAGCAGTTCTTC. Its translation is CASTPEGGSYNEQFF.

V and J are TRBV19 and TRBJ1-2; 9 bases fit TRBD1. The ends lost 3 bases at V and 3 bases at J; junction bases unmatched: 8. The CDR3 has 16 amino acids. Germline values: CDR1 LNHDA, CDR2 SQIVND (reference sequence). The CDR3 DNA follows: TGTGCCAGTAGTATTGGGTGGGGACAGGGCGACTATGGCTACACCTTC. Translation gives CASSIGWGQGDYGYTF.

The count of this clone is one. Written as DNA, the CDR3 is TGTGCCTGGGACAGGGGTGTCCACGAGCAGTACTTC. Translation gives CAWDRGVHEQYF. This chain joins TRBV30 and TRBJ2-7; 8 bases agree with TRBD1. The V and J ends lost 5 bases and 5 bases, in that order; junction bases with no gene match: 5. The CDR3 totals 12 residues. Germline values: CDR1 GTSNPN, CDR2 SVGIG (reference sequence).

The chain combines TRBV13 with TRBJ2-4; D call uncertain. Deletions cut 5 bases from V and 0 bases from J, with 11 bases between. CDR3 size: 15 residues. Looked up from germline, CDR1 is PRHDT and CDR2 is FYEKMQ (reference sequence). The CDR3 loop reads CASSHTELAKNIQYF. The CDR3 DNA reads as TGTGCCAGCAGCCATACAGAGCTAGCCAAAAACATTCAGTACTTC.

This clone was picked up one time. The gene calls are TRBV15 and TRBJ2-1; D is possibly TRBD2 (6 bases). This CDR3 is built from 15 residues. The germline V gene has CDR1 LNHNV and CDR2 YYDKDF (reference sequence). Trimming took 1 base from V and 0 from J, leaving 7 bases between them. The CDR3 DNA reads TGTGCCACCAGCAGAGGCGGGAACTCCTACAATGAGCAGTTCTTC. Amino acid sequence: CATSRGGNSYNEQFF. Using reference TRBV15 and TRBJ2-1 for the parts outside the CDR3, the full variable domain is DAMVIQNPRYQVTQFGKPVTLSCSQTLNHNVMYWYQQKSSQAPKLLFHYYDKDFNNEADTPDNFQSRRPNTSFCFLDIRSPGLGDTAMYLCATSRGGNSYNEQFFGPGTRLTVL.

This chain uses TRBV7-3 with TRBJ2-1; TRBD2 agrees at 13 bases. CDR1 and CDR2 (germline): SGHTA, FQGTGA. There are 18 residues in the CDR3. After removal of 5 bases from V and 7 bases from J, the junction contained 14 bases not matched to a gene. CDR3: CASSPRDRTSGSRNEQFF. CDR3 sequence (DNA): TGTGCCAGCAGCCCCAGAGACCGGACTAGCGGGAGTAGGAATGAGCAGTTCTTC.

This clone turned up a few times. Here the CDR3 DNA reads TGTGCCAGCAGTTTATTCCCCTCGACAGGGAGAATCTATGGCTACACCTTC. As protein: CASSLFPSTGRIYGYTF. This rearrangement joins TRBV27 to TRBJ1-2, with 7 positions matching TRBD1. CDR1 is MNHEY, CDR2 SMNVEV, per germline (reference sequence). V was pared by 1 base and J by 4 bases, with 12 bases of the junction left unmatched. This CDR3 comprises 17 residues.

The chain joins TRBV14 to TRBJ1-6; tentative D call: TRBD1 (6 bases). The germline V gene encodes CDR1 SGHDN and CDR2 FVKESK. Deletions cut 1 base from V and 6 bases from J, with 10 bases between. The CDR3 has 15 amino acids. CDR3 amino acids: CASSQAQGGNSPLHF. CDR3 nucleotides: TGTGCCAGCAGCCAAGCTCAAGGGGGTAATTCACCCCTCCACTTT.

The J gene is TRBJ1-2, the V gene TRBV5-5; D is possibly TRBD1 (6 bases). The V gene's germline CDR1 is SGHKS and CDR2 YYEKEE (reference sequence). V was shortened by 6 bases and J by 1 base, with 16 bases between the two germline ends. This CDR3 comprises 15 residues. In DNA, the CDR3 is TGTGCCAGCAAGGGCGGGGGCCCTTATAACTATGGCTACACCTTC. It codes for CASKGGGPYNYGYTF.

The chain combines TRBV9 with TRBJ1-1, with 8 bases identical to TRBD1. The CDR3 is made up of 16 amino acids. Germline V gene lookup returns CDR1 SGDLS and CDR2 YYNGEE. V lost 3 bases to trimming and J lost 2 bases; unmatched junction nucleotides: 9. CDR3 in amino acids: CASSAPRDRYNTEAFF. The DNA of the CDR3 is TGTGCCAGCAGCGCTCCCCGGGACAGGTATAACACTGAAGCTTTCTTT.

The CDR3 DNA reads TGTGCCAGCAGTGAAGAGTCTAACTATGGCTACACCTTC. It encodes CASSEESNYGYTF. The chain links TRBV25-1 to TRBJ1-2; D is undetermined. The CDR3 runs to 13 residues. Germline CDR1 MGHDK, CDR2 SYGVNS. Trimming removed 2 bases from V and 0 bases from J, with 4 bases in between.

The V gene is TRBV7-2, the J gene TRBJ2-2, with D possibly matching TRBD1 (6 bases). Per the germline V gene, CDR1 is SGHTA and CDR2 is FQGNSA. V shed 3 bases and J shed 3 bases, with 11 bases lying between them. This CDR3 comprises 15 residues. The DNA of the CDR3 is TGTGCCAGCAGCTTCTGGGCAGGGGACACCGGGGAGCTGTTTTTT. It is translated as CASSFWAGDTGELFF.

V is TRBV5-5 and J is TRBJ1-5, with no clear D. CDR3 length: 13 residues. V was cut by 5 bases and J by 9 bases, with 15 bases left in between. Germline loops: CDR1 SGHKS, CDR2 YYEKEE (reference sequence). CDR3 coding DNA: TGTGCCAGCAGTCCCGAGGGAATTCGGCCCCAGCATTTT. Translating it yields CASSPEGIRPQHF.

The chain has TRBV12-3 or TRBV12-4 and TRBJ2-1; D might be TRBD1 (5 bases). V was trimmed by 7 bases and J by 9 bases, leaving 13 bases between them. CDR3 length equals 12 residues. Here the CDR3 DNA reads TGTGCCAGCAACCACTACAGGACTGAGCAGTTCTTC. Translation gives CASNHYRTEQFF.

The gene calls are TRBV3-1 (or the pseudogene TRBV3-2) and TRBJ1-2, with D tentatively TRBD1 (6 bases). Germline V lookup: CDR1 LGHDT, CDR2 YNNKEL (reference sequence). V was clipped by 6 bases and J by 4 bases, with 15 bases between them. The CDR3 has 14 residues. The CDR3 spells CASSDNREGYGYTF. The CDR3, as DNA: TGTGCCAGCAGTGACAACAGGGAAGGCTATGGCTACACCTTC.

The V call is TRBV11-2, the J call TRBJ2-3; 8 bases line up with TRBD2. The germline CDR1 and CDR2 sequences are SGHAT and FQNNGV. Trimming cost V 0 bases and J 0 bases; bases outside gene matches: 14. The CDR3 consists of 20 residues. The chain's CDR3 is CASSLEGSGGTPGSTDTQYF. The CDR3 DNA follows: TGTGCCAGCAGCTTAGAAGGGTCGGGAGGGACCCCGGGGAGCACAGATACGCAGTATTTT. Supplemented by reference TRBV11-2 and TRBJ2-3, the full variable domain reads EAGVAQSPRYKIIEKRQSVAFWCNPISGHATLYWYQQILGQGPKLLIQFQNNGVVDDSQLPKDRFSAERLKGVDSTLKIQPAKLEDSAVYLCASSLEGSGGTPGSTDTQYFGPGTRLTVL.

This clone was seen at least ten times. The rearrangement joins TRBV29-1 to TRBJ1-2; 7 bases line up with TRBD1. This CDR3 spans 13 amino acids. Germline values: CDR1 SQVTM, CDR2 ANQGSEA. The trim removed 0 bases at V and 8 bases at J, leaving 6 bases unmatched. The CDR3 reads CSVEEQGNRGYTF. The CDR3 nucleotides read TGCAGCGTTGAAGAACAGGGGAATCGGGGCTACACCTTC.

This chain joins TRBV7-9 and TRBJ2-1; D may be TRBD2 (6 bases). The CDR3 is made up of 17 amino acids. V was shortened by 4 bases and J by 2 bases, with 18 bases between the two germline ends. Germline V gives CDR1 SEHNR, CDR2 FQNEAQ (reference sequence). The CDR3 here is CASSWVGHTSPYNEQFF. CDR3 coding DNA: TGTGCCAGCAGCTGGGTAGGTCACACTAGCCCCTACAATGAGCAGTTCTTC.

The chain has TRBV6-5 and TRBJ2-7, with no clear D. This CDR3 comprises 11 residues. Per the germline V gene, CDR1 is MNHEY and CDR2 is SVGAGI. V was trimmed by 4 bases and J by 3 bases, leaving 4 bases between them. DNA for the CDR3: TGTGCCAGCAGTTCGGTCTACGAGCAGTACTTC. Translated: CASSSVYEQYF.